The 18 T cell receptor beta chains listed next were all sequenced from one sample in a study of shared clonotypes between healthy human individuals. Produced via immunoSEQ multiplex PCR; TCRdb's table is partial and in-frame only. The data contain roughly 1,500,000 clones, 97% to 99% of them seen just once; the ten biggest clones take up roughly 0.35%. The sequenced material came from naive CD4+ T cells sorted from blood. Subset reported: CD45RA+ positively selected. The source of these receptors is a young man in good health.

The CDR3 loop is CASSLLSQTSRELFF. The CDR3 DNA sequence: TGTGCCAGCTCACTTCTCTCTCAAACTAGTCGGGAGCTGTTTTTT. The rearrangement links TRBV18 to TRBJ2-2; possible D gene TRBD2, 5 bases. Germline V gene lookup returns CDR1 KGHSH and CDR2 LQKENI. V was cut by 4 bases and J by 9 bases, with 18 bases left in between. The CDR3 is 15 amino acids.

The J gene is TRBJ1-5, the V gene TRBV28, with 8 positions matching TRBD1. Trimming removed 2 bases from V and 1 base from J; junction bases left unmatched: 7. This CDR3 comprises 17 residues. In germline, CDR1 is MDHEN, CDR2 SYDVKM. The CDR3 loop is CASSLPRQGMSNQPQHF. Written as DNA, the CDR3 is TGTGCCAGCAGTTTACCTCGACAGGGGATGAGCAATCAGCCCCAGCATTTT.

This rearrangement joins TRBV7-6 to TRBJ2-5; D is possibly TRBD1 (5 bases). Germline CDR1 SGHVS, CDR2 FNYEAQ. Trimming left V 2 bases short and J 1 base short, with 11 bases between. CDR3 length equals 15 residues. DNA for the CDR3: TGTGCCAGCAGCTTAAACCCAGGGCCCCAAGAGACCCAGTACTTC. This gives the protein CASSLNPGPQETQYF. The whole variable domain, remainder taken from reference TRBV7-6 and TRBJ2-5, is GAGVSQSPRYKVTKRGQDVALRCDPISGHVSLYWYRQALGQGPEFLTYFNYEAQQDKSGLPNDRFSAERPEGSISTLTIQRTEQRDSAMYRCASSLNPGPQETQYFGPGTRLLVL.

The CDR3 coding sequence is TGTGCCAGCAGCTTCAGGGGGCCCTCCTACGAGCAGTACTTC. This encodes CASSFRGPSYEQYF. The rearrangement uses TRBV7-2 and TRBJ2-7; 8 bases line up with TRBD1. CDR1 is SGHTA, CDR2 FQGNSA, per germline. The CDR3 has 14 residues. V trimming: 3 bases; J trimming: 0 bases; junction bases outside the gene matches: 1.

The chain links TRBV6-4 to TRBJ1-1; maybe TRBD1 (6 bases). Germline-derived CDR1 and CDR2 are MRHNA and SNTAGT. The CDR3 runs to 15 residues. V lost 6 bases and J 5 bases, leaving 19 bases between the germline ends. CDR3 amino acids: CASRSRGGRETEAFF. CDR3 coding DNA: TGTGCCAGCAGATCCCGAGGGGGTCGAGAGACTGAAGCTTTCTTT.

The chain employs TRBV4-3 and TRBJ2-7; D remains ambiguous. The germline V gene has CDR1 LGHNA and CDR2 YSLEER. The CDR3 contains 14 residues. V gave up 2 bases and J gave up 2 bases, with 10 bases separating them. The CDR3 coding sequence is TGCGCCAGCAGCCAAAGAGACGGTACCTACGAGCAGTACTTC. This codes for CASSQRDGTYEQYF.

The chain couples TRBV28 to TRBJ2-7; tentative D call: TRBD2 (6 bases). The V gene lost 4 bases and the J gene lost 0 bases, with 13 bases spanning the gap. Looked up from germline, CDR1 is MDHEN and CDR2 is SYDVKM. This CDR3 is 15 amino acids long. CDR3 amino acids: CASSSPGTLSYEQYF. The CDR3 DNA reads TGTGCCAGCAGTTCACCCGGGACTCTCTCCTACGAGCAGTACTTC. The full variable domain, its missing parts supplied by reference TRBV28 and TRBJ2-7, is DVKVTQSSRYLVKRTGEKVFLECVQDMDHENMFWYRQDPGLGLRLIYFSYDVKMKEKGDIPEGYSVSREKKERFSLILESASTNQTSMYLCASSSPGTLSYEQYFGPGTRLTVT.

The rearrangement uses TRBV5-1 and TRBJ2-3, with a tentative D call TRBD1 (6 bases). The V gene's germline CDR1 is SGHRS and CDR2 YFSETQ. V was clipped by 3 bases and J by 6 bases, with 11 bases between them. The CDR3 extends over 13 amino acids. CDR3 nucleotides: TGCGCCAGCAGCTCAGGGGTCGGGGATACGCAGTATTTT. It specifies CASSSGVGDTQYF.

This chain connects TRBV7-3 to TRBJ2-5; 7 positions match TRBD2. There are 16 residues in the CDR3. With V trimmed by 5 bases and J by 5 bases, 14 bases remained unmatched. Germline CDR1 reads SGHTA; CDR2 reads FQGTGA. The CDR3 DNA sequence: TGTGCCAGCAGCCCTGCAGGCGGGAGCAGATTTGAGACCCAGTACTTC. Translated, it gives CASSPAGGSRFETQYF. Full variable domain (remainder filled in from reference TRBV7-3 and TRBJ2-5): GAGVSQTPSNKVTEKGKYVELRCDPISGHTALYWYRQSLGQGPEFLIYFQGTGAADDSGLPNDRFFAVRPEGSVSTLKIQRTERGDSAVYLCASSPAGGSRFETQYFGPGTRLLVL.

The rearrangement joins TRBV25-1 to TRBJ2-7, with D possibly matching TRBD2 (6 bases). V was cut by 3 bases and J by 5 bases, with 14 bases left in between. This CDR3 comprises 14 residues. The germline gives CDR1 MGHDK, CDR2 SYGVNS. The CDR3 loop reads CASSELAPGDEQYF. In DNA, the CDR3 is TGTGCCAGCAGTGAGCTGGCCCCGGGGGACGAGCAGTACTTC.

This chain uses TRBV11-2 with TRBJ1-1; 9 nucleotides align to TRBD1. This CDR3 has 15 amino acids. The trim removed 5 bases at V and 6 bases at J, leaving 10 bases unmatched. Germline V gene sequence: CDR1 SGHAT, CDR2 FQNNGV. In DNA form, the CDR3 reads TGTGCCAGCAGCATTATACAAGGGACAGGGTCTGAAGCTTTCTTT. It codes for CASSIIQGTGSEAFF.

The V call is TRBV9, the J call TRBJ2-3; D gene ambiguous. V was clipped by 0 bases and J by 0 bases, with 8 bases between them. This CDR3 contains 15 residues. CDR1 SGDLS and CDR2 YYNGEE come from the germline V gene. CDR3 protein: CASSVEILSTDTQYF. CDR3 DNA: TGTGCCAGCAGCGTAGAGATCCTTAGCACAGATACGCAGTATTTT.

The chain carries TRBV5-4 and TRBJ2-7; 8 bases fit TRBD1. The germline gives CDR1 SGHNT, CDR2 YYREEE (reference sequence). Trimming cost V 1 base and J 2 bases; bases outside gene matches: 8. The CDR3 is made up of 16 amino acids. In nucleotides, the CDR3 is TGTGCCAGCAGCTTGCGCTTGACAGGGGTCACCTACGAGCAGTACTTC. Translated, it gives CASSLRLTGVTYEQYF.

The V call is TRBV28, the J call TRBJ2-2; unclear D gene. CDR1 and CDR2 from the germline V gene are MDHEN and SYDVKM. The V end lost 9 bases, the J end lost 3 bases, and 2 bases lay between the germline ends. The CDR3 covers 10 residues. The CDR3 DNA follows: TGTGCCAGGGACACCGGGGAGCTGTTTTTT. Its translation: CARDTGELFF.

Concerning this clone: Other DNA sequences in this sample translate to the same CDR3. This chain connects TRBV7-2 to TRBJ1-1; D remains ambiguous. Germline V gene data show CDR1 as SGHTA and CDR2 as FQGNSA. V lost 1 base and J 0 bases, leaving 6 bases between the germline ends. The CDR3 runs 14 residues. This chain's CDR3 is CASSLGTVNTEAFF. The CDR3 coding sequence is TGTGCCAGCAGCTTAGGGACTGTGAACACTGAAGCTTTCTTT.

The genes are TRBV5-1 and TRBJ1-3, with 9 bases lining up with TRBD1. V lost 4 bases and J lost 0; bases outside the gene matches: 8. The CDR3 is made up of 17 amino acids. Germline assignment: CDR1 SGHRS and CDR2 YFSETQ. Here the CDR3 reads CASSGGTGTRSGNTIYF. CDR3 nucleotides: TGCGCCAGCAGCGGGGGGACAGGGACCCGCTCTGGAAACACCATATATTTT.

The V gene is TRBV6-5, the J gene TRBJ2-7, with D maybe TRBD1 (6 bases). The CDR3 length is 15 residues. Trimming cost V 3 bases and J 3 bases, with 15 bases left between them. Germline lookup yields CDR1 MNHEY and CDR2 SVGAGI. CDR3 DNA sequence: TGTGCCAGCAGTTATGGGGGCGGACGAAGCTACGAGCAGTACTTC. It translates to CASSYGGGRSYEQYF.

The CDR3 DNA follows: TGTGCCAGCAGGATCGGGGGAAATGGCTACACCTTC. Protein sequence: CASRIGGNGYTF. The genes are TRBV27 and TRBJ1-2; D perhaps matches TRBD1 (5 bases). The CDR3 runs to 12 residues. V was trimmed by 6 bases and J by 6 bases, leaving 11 bases between them. The V gene's germline CDR1 is MNHEY and CDR2 SMNVEV (reference sequence).